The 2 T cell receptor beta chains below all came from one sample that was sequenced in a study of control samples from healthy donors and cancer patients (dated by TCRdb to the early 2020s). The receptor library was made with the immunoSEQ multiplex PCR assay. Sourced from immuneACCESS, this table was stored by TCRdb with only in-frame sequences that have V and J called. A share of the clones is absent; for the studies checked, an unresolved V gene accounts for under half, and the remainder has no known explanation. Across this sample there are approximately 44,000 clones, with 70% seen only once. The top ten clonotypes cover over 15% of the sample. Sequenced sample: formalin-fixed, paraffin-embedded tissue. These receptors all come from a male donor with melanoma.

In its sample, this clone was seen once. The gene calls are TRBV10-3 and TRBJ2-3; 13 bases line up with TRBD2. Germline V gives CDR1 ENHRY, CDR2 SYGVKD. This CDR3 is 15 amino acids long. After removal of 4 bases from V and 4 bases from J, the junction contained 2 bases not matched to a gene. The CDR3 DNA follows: TGTGCCATCAGTGGGACTAGCGGGGGAGCAGATACGCAGTATTTT. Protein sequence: CAISGTSGGADTQYF.

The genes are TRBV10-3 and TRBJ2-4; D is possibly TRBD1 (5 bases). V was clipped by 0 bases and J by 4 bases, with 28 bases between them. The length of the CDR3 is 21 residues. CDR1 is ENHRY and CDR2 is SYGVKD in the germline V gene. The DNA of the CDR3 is TGTGCCATCAGTGAGTCTATTTACCACCCCGTTTTGGACATAATGAAAAACATTCAGTACTTC. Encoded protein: CAISESIYHPVLDIMKNIQYF.